This T cell receptor beta chain was sequenced for a study of cytomegalovirus exposure and HLA in healthy donors. The wider study: Membership in the Caucasian-associated ancestry cluster was found for 81% of 350 to 450 genotyped donors.

CDR3 length: 12 residues. Germline loops: CDR1 SEHNR, CDR2 FQNEAQ (reference sequence). The V gene lost 3 bases and the J gene lost 3 bases, with 6 bases spanning the gap. A word on this clone: Its cognate antigen is unknown.

Notes on the study in general: Most TCR beta V segments were productive about 90% or about 30% of the time in an earlier analysis.

The study ran its PCR with 60 Vbeta and 13 Jbeta primers. Using immunoSEQ multiplex PCR, the repertoire was profiled, and TCRdb retains in-frame clones only, with some absent. The table has about 130,000 clones, roughly 74% seen once. Sample: PBMCs. The source is a man aged 35 to 55 in good health and CMV-seronegative. The chain combines TRBV7-9 with TRBJ2-7; D is ambiguous. The CDR3 region has the DNA TGTGCCAGCAGCTTTAATAGCTACGAGCAGTACTTC. Protein: CASSFNSYEQYF.